These T cell receptor beta chains were read from a single sample in a study of neurological immune-mediated disorders. TCRdb reanalysed the 5' RACE reads using MiXCR and keeps one entry per CDR3 protein. The table has some 66,000 distinct CDR3 sequences, 3.5% to 5.5% seen once. Sequenced input: PBMCs. Receptors originate from a man aged 25-45 years with multiple sclerosis. Each CDR3 is given with its conserved first and last residue. D genes are given only for firm matches. Clone sizes are given selectively: once, few, many, or a class where the clone is expanded.

TRBD1,few,TRBV10-3,TRBJ1-1,CAITPDRGNTEAFF,TGTGCCATCACCCCTGACAGGGGGAACACTGAAGCTTTCTTT
-,few,TRBV5-1,TRBJ2-1,CASQTDRTYNEQFF,TGCGCCTCCCAGACCGACCGAACCTACAATGAGCAGTTCTTC
-,few,TRBV7-8,TRBJ2-3,CASSFGTDTQYF,TGTGCCAGCAGCTTTGGCACAGATACGCAGTATTTT
-,many,TRBV15,TRBJ1-1,CATSRDGQLNTEAFF,TGTGCCACCAGCAGAGATGGTCAGTTGAACACTGAAGCTTTCTTT
-,many,TRBV29-1,TRBJ1-1,CSAQVLNTEAFF,TGCAGCGCACAGGTTCTGAACACTGAAGCTTTCTTT
TRBD1,many,TRBV5-1,TRBJ2-3,CASSLVSTGTESTDTQYF,TGCGCCAGCAGCTTGGTATCCACCGGGACAGAGAGCACAGATACGCAGTATTTT
TRBD1,many,TRBV9,TRBJ1-2,CASSPTLQGASYGYTF,TGTGCCAGCAGCCCAACCCTACAGGGGGCAAGCTATGGCTACACCTTC
-,many,TRBV5-1,TRBJ2-5,CASSLDVLETQYF,TGCGCCAGCAGCTTGGACGTTTTGGAGACCCAGTACTTC
-,many,TRBV10-3,TRBJ1-2,CAISGSAANYGYTF,TGTGCCATCAGTGGGTCGGCAGCTAACTATGGCTACACCTTC
-,-,TRBV5-1,TRBJ1-1,CASSPGDVWRGNTEAFF,TGCGCCAGCAGCCCGGGGGACGTCTGGAGGGGCAACACTGAAGCTTTCTTT
-,many,TRBV4-1,TRBJ1-1,CASSPDGRTEAFF,TGCGCCAGCAGCCCGGACGGTCGGACTGAAGCTTTCTTT
TRBD2,many,TRBV20-1,TRBJ2-3,CSADSRLAGGDTQYF,TGCAGTGCGGACTCCCGACTAGCGGGGGGGGATACGCAGTATTTT
TRBD1,-,TRBV20-1,TRBJ1-2,CSARDTGGTNYGYTF,TGCAGTGCTAGAGATACAGGGGGGACTAACTATGGCTACACCTTC
-,-,TRBV11-2,TRBJ2-2,CASSRTWETTGELFF,TGTGCCAGCAGCCGGACATGGGAGACCACCGGGGAGCTGTTTTTT
-,few,TRBV5-1,TRBJ1-6,CASSLGGGFPGPLNF,TGCGCCAGCAGCTTGGGTGGAGGGTTCCCCGGACCCCTCAACTTT
-,many,TRBV20-1,TRBJ2-7,CSATPEPTYEQYF,TGCAGTGCCACTCCCGAGCCCACCTACGAGCAGTACTTC
TRBD1,-,TRBV10-2,TRBJ1-1,CASRRTGGMWTEAFF,TGCGCCAGCAGGCGGACAGGGGGGATGTGGACTGAAGCTTTCTTT
-,many,TRBV4-1,TRBJ1-4,CASSRTLRETNEKLFF,TGCGCCAGCAGCCGAACTCTAAGGGAAACTAATGAAAAACTGTTTTTT
-,many,TRBV20-1,TRBJ1-6,CSARDRRAGNSPLHF,TGCAGTGCTAGAGATCGTAGGGCAGGGAATTCACCCCTCCACTTT
-,many,TRBV20-1,TRBJ2-1,CSARDLASSYNEQFF,TGCAGTGCTAGAGATCTAGCGAGCTCCTACAATGAGCAGTTCTTC
-,many,TRBV5-1,TRBJ1-2,CASRPYAGVTYGYTF,TGCGCCAGCAGACCCTATGCGGGCGTAACCTATGGCTACACCTTC
-,few,TRBV4-1,TRBJ1-5,CASSQDSGGIKPQHF,TGCGCCAGCAGCCAAGATAGCGGGGGCATAAAGCCCCAGCATTTT
TRBD2,-,TRBV20-1,TRBJ2-5,CSARAASGVSETQYF,TGCAGTGCTAGAGCGGCTAGCGGGGTCTCAGAGACCCAGTACTTC
-,many,TRBV7-9,TRBJ2-4,CASSPRDGKNIQYF,TGTGCCAGCAGCCCGAGGGATGGCAAAAACATTCAGTACTTC
TRBD2,-,TRBV20-1,TRBJ2-7,CSVGTSGASSYEQYF,TGCAGTGTCGGGACTAGCGGGGCTTCTAGTTACGAGCAGTACTTC
TRBD2,few,TRBV6-5,TRBJ2-7,CASMGLAESYEQYF,TGTGCCAGCATGGGGCTAGCGGAGTCCTACGAGCAGTACTTC
TRBD1,few,TRBV2,TRBJ1-5,CASSEQGGFGQPQHF,TGTGCCAGCAGTGAACAGGGGGGATTCGGTCAGCCCCAGCATTTT
-,many,TRBV20-1,TRBJ1-2,CSAERDGKANYGYTF,TGCAGTGCGGAAAGGGACGGAAAAGCTAACTATGGTTACACCTTC
-,few,TRBV5-1,TRBJ1-2,CASSLDRGSQYGYTF,TGCGCCAGCAGCTTGGATAGGGGCTCCCAATATGGCTACACCTTC
-,many,TRBV4-1,TRBJ2-7,CASSQDPQLEQYF,TGCGCCAGCAGCCAAGATCCCCAGTTAGAGCAGTACTTC
TRBD1,many,TRBV5-1,TRBJ1-4,CASSSGQTSYEKLFF,TGCGCCAGCAGCTCGGGACAGACCAGCTACGAAAAACTGTTTTTT
TRBD1,many,TRBV7-9,TRBJ1-2,CASSDPGGVNYGYTF,TGTGCCAGCAGCGACCCAGGGGGCGTCAACTATGGCTACACCTTC
TRBD1,many,TRBV27,TRBJ1-1,CASSPYRGTEAFF,TGTGCCAGCAGTCCGTACAGGGGAACTGAAGCTTTCTTT
-,many,TRBV5-5,TRBJ2-4,CASSLGRGGESIQYF,TGTGCCAGCAGCTTGGGGCGCGGGGGCGAAAGCATTCAGTACTTC
TRBD2,many,TRBV20-1,TRBJ2-5,CSALPGLGLPSETQYF,TGCAGTGCTTTACCGGGACTAGGACTGCCCTCAGAGACCCAGTACTTC
-,-,TRBV3-1,TRBJ1-6,CANSQGVGQRRTNWTLHF,TGTGCCAACAGCCAAGGGGTAGGACAGCGGCGTACTAATTGGACCCTCCACTTT
-,many,TRBV15,TRBJ2-3,CATSALGGTDTQYF,TGTGCCACCAGCGCCCTGGGAGGCACAGATACGCAGTATTTT
-,many,TRBV27,TRBJ1-6,CASTPRTGVVSPLHF,TGTGCCAGCACCCCCCGGACTGGGGTCGTTTCACCCCTCCACTTT
-,many,TRBV10-3,TRBJ1-1,CAISEAGREAFF,TGTGCCATCAGTGAGGCGGGCAGGGAAGCTTTCTTT
-,many,TRBV5-1,TRBJ1-4,CASSLRPRGTPNEKLFF,TGCGCCAGCAGCTTACGTCCCAGGGGTACTCCCAATGAAAAACTGTTTTTT
TRBD1,few,TRBV7-2,TRBJ1-5,CATAVTGTSQPQHF,TGTGCCACCGCGGTGACAGGGACAAGTCAGCCCCAGCATTTT
-,many,TRBV12-3/TRBV12-4,TRBJ1-2,CASSLGGGPNYGYTF,TGTGCCAGCAGTTTAGGCGGAGGTCCTAACTATGGCTACACCTTC
TRBD1,few,TRBV5-1,TRBJ2-2,CASSLGGGDSTGELFF,TGCGCCAGCAGCTTGGGAGGTGGGGACAGCACCGGGGAGCTGTTTTTT
-,few,TRBV4-1,TRBJ1-4,CASSLAMGEKLFF,TGCGCCAGCAGCCTCGCTATGGGAGAAAAACTGTTTTTT
TRBD1,few,TRBV6-5,TRBJ2-3,CASGRTGGTDTQYF,TGTGCCAGCGGCCGGACAGGGGGCACAGATACGCAGTATTTT
TRBD2,many,TRBV20-1,TRBJ2-1,CSAIGGLAGVEQFF,TGCAGTGCTATCGGCGGGCTAGCGGGCGTTGAGCAGTTCTTC
-,many,TRBV5-5,TRBJ1-1,CASTTYIMNTEAFF,TGTGCCAGCACTACTTACATAATGAACACTGAAGCTTTCTTT
-,many,TRBV5-1,TRBJ2-1,CASSLSTQSSYNEQFF,TGCGCCAGCAGCTTATCGACACAGAGCTCCTACAATGAGCAGTTCTTC
-,many,TRBV11-2,TRBJ1-1,CASSLWMVTGNTEAFF,TGTGCCAGCAGCCTATGGATGGTGACAGGGAACACTGAAGCTTTCTTT
-,many,TRBV20-1,TRBJ1-1,CSAPDGAMNTEAFF,TGCAGTGCTCCGGACGGTGCTATGAACACTGAAGCTTTCTTT
-,-,TRBV7-8,TRBJ1-1,CASSSSPRRENKAFF,TGTGCCAGCAGCTCCTCCCCACGACGGGAGAACAAAGCTTTCTTT
-,-,TRBV10-3,TRBJ1-5,CAISVGPEQPQNF,TGTGCCATCAGTGTGGGTCCCGAGCAGCCCCAGAATTTT
-,many,TRBV4-2,TRBJ2-2,CASSQMGLKTGELFF,TGTGCCAGCAGCCAAATGGGTCTGAAGACCGGGGAGCTGTTTTTT
-,many,TRBV20-1,TRBJ1-4,CSAIRDNGEKLFF,TGCAGTGCTATACGGGACAACGGCGAAAAACTGTTTTTT